The rows below give T cell receptor beta chains drawn from one sample of a study of response to subunit inactivated influenza vaccine. TCRdb re-analysed the RT-PCR reads in MiXCR, keeping a single row per CDR3 protein. The sample carries about 650,000 distinct CDR3 sequences, approximately 14% recorded once. Specimen: PBMCs from blood, collected approximately 13 days after vaccination. The receptors shown here come from a man aged 45-65 years who received an inactivated influenza vaccine. CDR3s include the opening cysteine and the closing phenylalanine or tryptophan. The D gene is left open where the match is weak. The size of a clone is reported for some rows only, either as once, few or many, or as a class for expanded clones.

J | D | size | V | DNA | CDR3
TRBJ2-5 | TRBD2 | few | TRBV20-1 | TGCAGTGCTAGAGAGCCGGGACTAGGGGGGCAAGAGACCCAGTACTTC | CSAREPGLGGQETQYF
TRBJ2-3 | NA | many | TRBV7-9 | TGTGCCAGCAGCTTAGGTTCGGCAGATACGCAGTATTTT | CASSLGSADTQYF
TRBJ2-2 | TRBD1 | many | TRBV5-5 | TGTGCCAGCAGCTCCGGGACAGGGATGGGCACCGGGGAGCTGTTTTTT | CASSSGTGMGTGELFF
TRBJ2-2 | TRBD1 | few | TRBV29-1 | TGCAGCGGAAAGGACAGGGGCAACACCGGGGAGCTGTTTTTT | CSGKDRGNTGELFF
TRBJ2-5 | TRBD1 | few | TRBV6-5 | TGTGCCAGCAGTTCCCGGACAGGGGGCATCGGAGAGACCCAGTACTTC | CASSSRTGGIGETQYF
TRBJ2-5 | NA | few | TRBV28 | TGTGCCAGCAGTTTGAACTTGGGTACCCAGTACTTC | CASSLNLGTQYF
TRBJ2-3 | NA | once | TRBV13 | TGTGCCAGCAGCTTAGAACAGGGCAGGGATACGCAGTATTTT | CASSLEQGRDTQYF
TRBJ1-1 | NA | NA | TRBV12-3/TRBV12-4 | TGTGCCAGCAGTTTAGCTTTAAGACAGGATTACACTGAAGCTTTCTTT | CASSLALRQDYTEAFF
TRBJ2-1 | TRBD2 | few | TRBV20-1 | TGCAGTGCTCTCGGACTAGCGGGAGCAAGGAATGAGCAGTTCTTC | CSALGLAGARNEQFF
TRBJ1-6 | TRBD1 | few | TRBV12-3/TRBV12-4 | TGTGCCAGCAGATCGGGACAGCGCTCCTATAATTCACCCCTCCACTTT | CASRSGQRSYNSPLHF
TRBJ2-5 | TRBD2 | NA | TRBV11-2 | TGTGCCAGCAGCTTGGGCACCCTAGCGGGGGGGCGCGCTCAACAAGAGACCCAGTACTTC | CASSLGTLAGGRAQQETQYF
TRBJ2-1 | TRBD1 | NA | TRBV4-3 | TGCGCCAGCAGCCAAGATGAAGACAGGGAGATAAGTAATGAGCAGTTCTTC | CASSQDEDREISNEQFF
TRBJ2-5 | NA | few | TRBV6-2/TRBV6-3 | TGTGCCAGCAGTTACCCTACGACGGCTTTATTTCAGGAGACCCAGTACTTC | CASSYPTTALFQETQYF
TRBJ2-3 | TRBD2 | few | TRBV9 | TGTGCCAGCAGCGGCAATAGCGGGAGGGCCTTAAGAGATACGCAGTATTTT | CASSGNSGRALRDTQYF
TRBJ2-5 | TRBD2 | NA | TRBV5-8 | TGTGCCAGCAGCTTGTCGACGGGGGGGCCGGGGGAGACCCAGTACTTC | CASSLSTGGPGETQYF
TRBJ1-1 | NA | few | TRBV7-6 | TGTGCCAGCAGCTTATTGTTGATGGGGGGAGGAACTGAAGCTTTCTTT | CASSLLLMGGGTEAFF
TRBJ1-1 | NA | NA | TRBV28 | TGTGCCAGCAGGAAAATTCAAAACCTGAACACTGAAGCTTTCTTT | CASRKIQNLNTEAFF
TRBJ2-7 | NA | NA | TRBV6-2/TRBV6-3 | TGTGCCAGCAGTTACTCCCGCGAGCAGTACTTC | CASSYSREQYF
TRBJ2-1 | TRBD2 | many | TRBV12-3/TRBV12-4 | TGTGCCAGCAGTATAGCGGGGGGCCCCTACAATGAGCAGTTCTTC | CASSIAGGPYNEQFF
TRBJ2-3 | TRBD1 | NA | TRBV30 | TGTGCCTGGAGCCGGATTAGAGACAGGGGAGATACGCAGTATTTT | CAWSRIRDRGDTQYF